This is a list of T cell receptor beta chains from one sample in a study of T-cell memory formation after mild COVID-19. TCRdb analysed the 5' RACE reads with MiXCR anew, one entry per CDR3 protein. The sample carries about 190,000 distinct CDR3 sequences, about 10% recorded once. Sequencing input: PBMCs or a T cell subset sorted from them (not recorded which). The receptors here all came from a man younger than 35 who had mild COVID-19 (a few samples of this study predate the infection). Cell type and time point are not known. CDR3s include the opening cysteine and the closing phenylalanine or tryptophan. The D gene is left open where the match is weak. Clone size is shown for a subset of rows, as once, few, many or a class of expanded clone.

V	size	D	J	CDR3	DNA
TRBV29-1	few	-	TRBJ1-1	CSGDMNTEAFF	TGCAGCGGGGACATGAACACTGAAGCTTTCTTT
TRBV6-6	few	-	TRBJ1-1	CASSYSTPPLGSEAFF	TGTGCCAGCAGTTACTCGACCCCCCCGCTGGGCTCGGAAGCTTTCTTT
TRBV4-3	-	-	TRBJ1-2	CASSQEGGGRRYGYTF	TGCGCCAGCAGCCAAGAAGGCGGAGGTCGACGCTATGGCTACACCTTC
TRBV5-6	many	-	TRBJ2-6	CASSLALGESYGANVLTF	TGTGCCAGCAGCTTGGCCTTGGGTGAGTCATATGGGGCCAACGTCCTGACTTTC
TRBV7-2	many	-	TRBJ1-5	CASSGFSNQPQHF	TGTGCCAGCAGCGGGTTTAGCAATCAGCCCCAGCATTTT
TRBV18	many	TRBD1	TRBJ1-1	CASSPSSQTGGNTEAFF	TGTGCCAGCTCACCATCATCCCAGACAGGGGGCAACACTGAAGCTTTCTTT
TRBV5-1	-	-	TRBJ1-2	CASSSPPYLAYTF	TGCGCCAGCAGCTCACCGCCATACCTGGCCTACACCTTC
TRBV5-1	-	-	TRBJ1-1	CASSWTYRIGEAFF	TGCGCCAGCAGCTGGACCTACCGGATTGGTGAAGCTTTCTTT
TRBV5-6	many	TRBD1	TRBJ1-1	CASSPTGGMTEAFF	TGTGCCAGCAGCCCCACAGGGGGAATGACTGAAGCTTTCTTT
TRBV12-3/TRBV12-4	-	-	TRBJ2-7	CASSNRATPHYEQYF	TGTGCCAGCAGCAACCGGGCTACTCCTCACTACGAGCAGTACTTC
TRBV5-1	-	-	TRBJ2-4	CASSFAGENIQYF	TGCGCCAGCAGCTTTGCAGGGGAAAACATTCAGTACTTC
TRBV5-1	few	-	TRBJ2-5	CASSLWIGQGTQYF	TGCGCCAGCAGCTTGTGGATAGGTCAAGGGACCCAGTACTTC
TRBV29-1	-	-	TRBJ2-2	CSVEMRRGELFF	TGCAGCGTTGAAATGAGGAGGGGGGAGCTGTTTTTT
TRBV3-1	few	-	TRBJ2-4	CASSQSEFVAKNIQYF	TGTGCCAGCAGCCAATCGGAATTCGTAGCCAAAAACATTCAGTACTTC
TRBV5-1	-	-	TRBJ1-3	CASSSDSSGNTIYF	TGCGCCAGCAGCTCCGACAGCTCTGGAAACACCATATATTTT
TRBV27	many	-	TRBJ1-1	CASSLLWGLNTEAFF	TGTGCCAGCAGCCTCCTGTGGGGGCTGAACACTGAAGCTTTCTTT
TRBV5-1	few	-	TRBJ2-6	CASSLDGGAGANVLTF	TGCGCCAGCAGCTTGGATGGGGGCGCTGGGGCCAACGTCCTGACTTTC